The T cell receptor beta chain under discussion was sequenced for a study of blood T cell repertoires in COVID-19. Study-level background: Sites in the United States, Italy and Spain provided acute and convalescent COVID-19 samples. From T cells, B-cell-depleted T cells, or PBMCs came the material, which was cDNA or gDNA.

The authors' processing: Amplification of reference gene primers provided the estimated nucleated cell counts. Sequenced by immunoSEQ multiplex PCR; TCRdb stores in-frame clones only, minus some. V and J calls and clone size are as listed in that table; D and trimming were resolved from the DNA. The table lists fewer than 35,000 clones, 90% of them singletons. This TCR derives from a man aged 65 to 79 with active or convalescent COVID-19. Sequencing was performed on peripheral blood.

The CDR3 sequence is CASSPDGDREETQYF. The CDR3 DNA is TGTGCCAGCAGCCCGGATGGGGACAGGGAGGAGACCCAGTACTTC. V usage is TRBV5-4 and J usage is TRBJ2-5, with 9 positions matching TRBD1. The CDR3 has 15 amino acids. V trimming: 4 bases; J trimming: 5 bases; junction bases outside the gene matches: 9. Germline V gives CDR1 SGHNT, CDR2 YYREEE (reference sequence).